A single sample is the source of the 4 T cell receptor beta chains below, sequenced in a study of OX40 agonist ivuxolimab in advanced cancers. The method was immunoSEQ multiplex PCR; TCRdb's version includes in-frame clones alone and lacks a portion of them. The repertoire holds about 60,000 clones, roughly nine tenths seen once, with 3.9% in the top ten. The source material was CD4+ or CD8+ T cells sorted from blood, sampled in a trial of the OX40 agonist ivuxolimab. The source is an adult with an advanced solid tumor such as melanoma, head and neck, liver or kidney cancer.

The CDR3 DNA reads as TGTGCCACAAGAGAGGGCAATCAGCCCCAGCATTTT. It translates to CATREGNQPQHF. The chain couples TRBV6-5 to TRBJ1-5, with D unclear. The V end was cut by 10 bases, the J end by 2 bases, with 9 bases between. Germline V gives CDR1 MNHEY, CDR2 SVGAGI. This CDR3 has 12 residues.

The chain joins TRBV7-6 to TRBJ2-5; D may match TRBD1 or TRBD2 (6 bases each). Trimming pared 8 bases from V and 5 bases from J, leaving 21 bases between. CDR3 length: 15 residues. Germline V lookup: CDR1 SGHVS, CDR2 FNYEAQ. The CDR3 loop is CASQPYEGGVETQYF. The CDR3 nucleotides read TGTGCCAGCCAACCCTATGAGGGGGGTGTCGAGACCCAGTACTTC.

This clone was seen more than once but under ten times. DNA of the CDR3: TGTGCCAGCAGCTTAAATAGCGGGGGGGAGACCCAGTACTTC. Residues: CASSLNSGGETQYF. This chain joins TRBV11-2 and TRBJ2-5; 10 bases fit TRBD2. Germline V gene data show CDR1 as SGHAT and CDR2 as FQNNGV. V shed 2 bases and J 5 bases; nucleotides not matched to a gene: 2. This CDR3 spans 14 amino acids.

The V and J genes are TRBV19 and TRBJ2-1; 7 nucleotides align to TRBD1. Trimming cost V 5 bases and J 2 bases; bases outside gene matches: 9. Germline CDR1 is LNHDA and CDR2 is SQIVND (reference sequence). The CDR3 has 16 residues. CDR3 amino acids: CASSSDRKGAYNEQFF. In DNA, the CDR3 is TGTGCCAGTAGTTCGGACAGGAAGGGGGCCTACAATGAGCAGTTCTTC.